One sample yielded the 26 T cell receptor beta chains listed below, sequenced in a study of blood T cell repertoires in COVID-19. Produced via immunoSEQ multiplex PCR; TCRdb's table is partial and in-frame only. The table shows 95,000 to 100,000 clones, with 91% occurring only once. Sequences were obtained from peripheral blood. The receptors here all came from a man between 50 and 59 years old with acute or convalescent COVID-19.

The sample holds one count of this clone. J is TRBJ2-5 and V is TRBV30; 11 nucleotides match TRBD1. The length of the CDR3 is 15 residues. Germline-derived CDR1 and CDR2 are GTSNPN and SVGIG (reference sequence). J gave up 4 bases and V 0 bases, and 4 bases lay outside the gene matches. In nucleotides, the CDR3 is TGTGCCTGGAGTGTACTGGACAGGGGGCCAGAGACCCAGTACTTC. Amino acid sequence: CAWSVLDRGPETQYF.

This rearrangement joins TRBV27 to TRBJ2-7; D is possibly TRBD1 (6 bases). Germline lookup yields CDR1 MNHEY and CDR2 SMNVEV (reference sequence). V was trimmed by 3 bases and J by 5 bases, leaving 14 bases between them. The CDR3 covers 14 residues. The DNA for the CDR3 is TGTGCCAGCAGTTTCTACACAGGGAATGACGAGCAGTACTTC. It specifies CASSFYTGNDEQYF.

The chain employs TRBV5-1 and TRBJ2-7; D remains ambiguous. V gave up 5 bases and J gave up 1 base, with 7 bases separating them. Germline loops: CDR1 SGHRS, CDR2 YFSETQ. The CDR3 extends over 12 amino acids. The CDR3: CASSSPSYEQYF. The CDR3 DNA is TGCGCCAGCAGTTCCCCGTCCTACGAGCAGTACTTC.

Only a few counts were recorded for this clone. This rearrangement joins TRBV11-3 to TRBJ2-1; 10 bases agree with TRBD2. Trimming removed 4 bases from V and 5 bases from J; junction bases left unmatched: 5. The length of the CDR3 is 15 residues. Germline V lookup: CDR1 SGHNT, CDR2 YENEEA. CDR3 coding DNA: TGTGCCAGCAGCTCCGGGACTAGCGTCAACAATGAGCAGTTCTTC. It codes for CASSSGTSVNNEQFF.

The chain employs TRBV27 and TRBJ2-3; 9 bases agree with TRBD2. Germline CDR1 reads MNHEY; CDR2 reads SMNVEV (reference sequence). CDR3 length: 15 amino acids. The V gene end was trimmed by 1 base and the J gene end by 4 bases; junction bases not matched to a gene: 3. In nucleotides, the CDR3 is TGTGCCAGCAGTTTATGGGCTAGCGGGGCAGATACGCAGTATTTT. It specifies CASSLWASGADTQYF.

This sequence joins TRBV27 and TRBJ2-2; perhaps TRBD1 as D (6 bases). CDR3 length: 16 amino acids. The germline V gene has CDR1 MNHEY and CDR2 SMNVEV (reference sequence). Trimming removed 3 bases at V and 3 bases at J, with 14 bases between. In nucleotides, the CDR3 is TGTGCCAGCAGTTTTATGGGGGCCGGTGACACCGGGGAGCTGTTTTTT. Translated: CASSFMGAGDTGELFF.

The rearrangement links TRBV27 to TRBJ2-1, with TRBD2 matching over 14 bases. The V gene end was trimmed by 0 bases and the J gene end by 6 bases; junction bases not matched to a gene: 7. The germline V gene encodes CDR1 MNHEY and CDR2 SMNVEV (reference sequence). CDR3 length equals 18 residues. CDR3 protein: CASSLSRGTSGGFNEQFF. The CDR3, as DNA: TGTGCCAGCAGTTTATCGAGGGGGACTAGCGGGGGATTCAATGAGCAGTTCTTC.

The V gene is TRBV19, the J gene TRBJ2-7; D is unresolved. This CDR3 comprises 13 residues. V lost 5 bases to trimming and J lost 4 bases, with 12 bases between them. Germline V gene sequence: CDR1 LNHDA, CDR2 SQIVND (reference sequence). Here the CDR3 DNA reads TGTGCCAGTAGTCACCAAAGCACGTACGAGCAGTACTTC. Its translation is CASSHQSTYEQYF.

CDR3 bases: TGTGCCAGTGGACAGACTCCCGCCCATGAGCAGTTCTTC. This gives the protein CASGQTPAHEQFF. The rearrangement joins TRBV12-3 or TRBV12-4 to TRBJ2-1; D might be TRBD1 (6 bases). V lost 9 bases and J lost 8, with 17 bases in between. The CDR3 covers 13 residues.

The CDR3 loop reads CSAPFHTEAFF. In nucleotides, the CDR3 is TGCAGTGCTCCCTTTCACACTGAAGCTTTCTTT. V usage is TRBV20-1 and J usage is TRBJ1-1; D is unresolved. Between the trimmed V and J ends, which lost 5 bases and 3 bases, there was a span of 7 bases. The CDR3 length is 11 residues. The germline V gene encodes CDR1 DFQATT and CDR2 SNEGSKA (reference sequence).

The gene calls are TRBV5-4 and TRBJ1-2; 8 bases fit TRBD1. CDR3 length: 13 residues. Germline trimming cut 7 bases from V and 4 bases from J; bases unmatched to any gene: 6. The germline CDR1 and CDR2 sequences are SGHNT and YYREEE (reference sequence). CDR3 amino acids: CASARQGFYGYTF. Written as DNA, the CDR3 is TGTGCCAGCGCGCGACAGGGGTTCTATGGCTACACCTTC.

This chain joins TRBV6-5 and TRBJ1-3; D is uncertain. V gave up 6 bases and J gave up 0 bases, with 12 bases separating them. This CDR3 region has 15 residues. The germline CDR1 and CDR2 sequences are MNHEY and SVGAGI. CDR3 loop: CASSPLSGSGNTIYF. The CDR3 nucleotides read TGTGCCAGCAGCCCCCTTTCAGGCTCTGGAAACACCATATATTTT.

The V and J genes are TRBV25-1 and TRBJ1-6; D unclear. CDR1 is MGHDK, CDR2 SYGVNS, per germline. The CDR3 covers 14 residues. The V end lost 3 bases, the J end lost 6 bases, and 9 bases lay between the germline ends. The CDR3 region is CASSDRVFNSPLHF. The CDR3 DNA reads as TGTGCCAGCAGTGACCGGGTTTTTAATTCACCCCTCCACTTT.

J is TRBJ2-2 and V is TRBV2; 9 bases line up with TRBD1. The CDR3 loop spans 15 amino acids. Looked up from germline, CDR1 is SNHLY and CDR2 is FYNNEI. The ends lost 1 base at V and 5 bases at J; junction bases unmatched: 2. CDR3 nucleotides: TGTGCCAGCAGTGAAGACAGGGGGCGAACCGGGGAGCTGTTTTTT. Its translation is CASSEDRGRTGELFF.

The chain combines TRBV7-2 with TRBJ1-5, with D unclear. There are 16 residues in the CDR3. V was trimmed by 5 bases and J by 1 base, leaving 15 bases between them. Germline assignment: CDR1 SGHTA and CDR2 FQGNSA. CDR3 region: CASSTTRGASNQPQHF. CDR3 nucleotide sequence: TGTGCCAGCAGCACCACCCGGGGAGCAAGCAATCAGCCCCAGCATTTT.

The chain recombines TRBV15 with TRBJ2-7, with a weak D call TRBD2 (6 bases). Germline CDR1 LNHNV, CDR2 YYDKDF (reference sequence). The CDR3 sequence is 14 residues long. Trimming stripped 0 bases from V and 7 bases from J, with 13 bases between. Here the CDR3 DNA reads TGTGCCACCAGCAGAGATCATCTGGGGGGAGAGCAGTACTTC. Its translation: CATSRDHLGGEQYF.

This chain uses TRBV7-8 with TRBJ2-3; 8 bases agree with TRBD1. The V segment lost 0 bases and the J segment 1 base; nucleotides outside the gene matches: 0. Germline assignment: CDR1 SGHVS and CDR2 FQNEAQ. The CDR3 contains 15 residues. CDR3 amino acids: CASSLARGRTDTQYF. CDR3 DNA: TGTGCCAGCAGCTTAGCCAGGGGGCGCACAGATACGCAGTATTTT.

The chain combines TRBV18 with TRBJ2-3; tentative D call: TRBD1 (6 bases). The CDR3 totals 15 residues. V was trimmed by 2 bases and J by 3 bases, leaving 12 bases between them. Germline CDR1 reads KGHSH; CDR2 reads LQKENI. As DNA, the CDR3 is TGTGCCAGCTCACCAACAGGGCTTACGACAGATACGCAGTATTTT. Amino acids: CASSPTGLTTDTQYF.

This clone was recorded once. V gene TRBV4-3 combines with J gene TRBJ2-2, with 7 nucleotides matching TRBD1. This CDR3 has 17 amino acids. CDR1 is LGHNA, CDR2 YSLEER, per germline. The V and J ends lost 4 bases and 5 bases, in that order; junction bases with no gene match: 13. The CDR3 sequence is CASSPQVKGAGTGELFF. In DNA form, the CDR3 reads TGCGCCAGCAGCCCCCAAGTTAAGGGGGCTGGGACCGGGGAGCTGTTTTTT.

The chain combines TRBV27 with TRBJ1-1; 7 nucleotides line up with TRBD1. Trimming removed 5 bases from V and 7 bases from J; junction bases left unmatched: 4. The V gene's germline CDR1 is MNHEY and CDR2 SMNVEV (reference sequence). The CDR3 totals 12 residues. CDR3 coding DNA: TGTGCCAGCAGTCTTAGACAGGGTGAAGCTTTCTTT. The encoded protein is CASSLRQGEAFF.

The rearrangement joins TRBV6-6 to TRBJ1-1; no definite D call. CDR1 and CDR2 from the germline V gene are MNHNY and SVGAGI (reference sequence). CDR3 length equals 13 residues. The V and J ends lost 6 bases and 1 base respectively, with 9 bases between them. CDR3 sequence reads: CASRFTRNTEAFF. The CDR3 DNA sequence: TGTGCCAGCAGATTTACACGGAACACTGAAGCTTTCTTT.

The gene calls are TRBV5-8 and TRBJ1-1, with D perhaps matching TRBD1 (6 bases). This CDR3 spans 13 amino acids. Between the trimmed V and J ends, which lost 2 bases and 6 bases, there was a span of 11 bases. The germline V gene encodes CDR1 SGHTS and CDR2 YDEGEE. The CDR3 reads CASSFQGSAEAFF. In DNA form, the CDR3 reads TGTGCCAGCAGCTTTCAGGGGAGCGCTGAAGCTTTCTTT. The variable domain in full, completed from reference TRBV5-8 and TRBJ1-1, reads EAGVTQSPTHLIKTRGQQATLRCSPISGHTSVYWYQQALGLGLQFLLWYDEGEERNRGNFPPRFSGRQFPNYSSELNVNALELEDSALYLCASSFQGSAEAFFGQGTRLTVV.

The V gene is TRBV15, the J gene TRBJ1-2, with 9 positions matching TRBD1. The junction had 8 bases not matched to a gene; V was cut back by 5 bases and J by 4 bases. In germline, CDR1 is LNHNV, CDR2 YYDKDF (reference sequence). The CDR3 loop spans 15 amino acids. Here the CDR3 DNA reads TGTGCCACCAGCGGGGGACAGGGCCCCGTCTATGGCTACACCTTC. This gives the protein CATSGGQGPVYGYTF. The full variable domain, rest sourced from reference TRBV15 and TRBJ1-2, is DAMVIQNPRYQVTQFGKPVTLSCSQTLNHNVMYWYQQKSSQAPKLLFHYYDKDFNNEADTPDNFQSRRPNTSFCFLDIRSPGLGDTAMYLCATSGGQGPVYGYTFGSGTRLTVV.

The CDR3 DNA is TGCGCCAGCAGCTTGAGTGCGCTAGCTCGTACAGATACGCAGTATTTT. Its translation: CASSLSALARTDTQYF. The V call is TRBV5-1, the J call TRBJ2-3; D may be TRBD2 (5 bases). The germline V gene encodes CDR1 SGHRS and CDR2 YFSETQ. The CDR3 spans 16 residues. The ends were cut back, 1 base at V and 3 bases at J, with 15 bases in the middle.

The chain recombines TRBV7-9 with TRBJ1-4, with 11 bases matching TRBD1. The J segment lost 0 bases and the V segment lost 4 bases, leaving 4 bases of the junction unmatched. Germline lookup yields CDR1 SEHNR and CDR2 FQNEAQ (reference sequence). The CDR3 loop spans 17 amino acids. The CDR3 DNA follows: TGTGCCAGCAGCTGGGGACAGGGGGTGGCAACTAATGAAAAACTGTTTTTT. It yields the protein CASSWGQGVATNEKLFF.

The rearrangement links TRBV19 to TRBJ2-1, with a tentative D call TRBD1 (6 bases). The germline V gene encodes CDR1 LNHDA and CDR2 SQIVND (reference sequence). V was clipped by 7 bases and J by 7 bases, with 17 bases between them. The CDR3 covers 14 residues. CDR3 amino acids: CASTSLDSRNEQFF. As DNA, the CDR3 is TGTGCCAGTACCTCATTGGACAGTAGGAATGAGCAGTTCTTC.